The clone carrying this T cell receptor beta chain was found many times. The antigen remains undetermined. These data originate in a study of T-cell reconstitution after alpha-beta-depleted transplantation in children. Study-level points and caveats: T cells produced anew were the main source of T-cell counts and diversity one year after transplant. Recipient T cells and thymic progenitors that survived were the source of the high TCRbeta diversity seen at day 60 in some patients.

The V gene's germline CDR1 is DFQATT and CDR2 SNEGSKA (reference sequence). The CDR3 runs 18 residues. The V and J ends lost 0 bases and 3 bases respectively, with 21 bases between them. A library of TCRbeta sequences, prepared with unique molecular identifiers, was generated. In TCRdb, the PCR reads were re-called with MiXCR into one record per CDR3 protein. Among hundreds of thousands of distinct CDR3 sequences listed, less than 15% were seen once. The chain is built from TRBV20-1 and TRBJ2-1; unclear D gene. The sequence came from a girl aged 2-10 years with congenital amegakaryocytic thrombocytopenia, due to receive a stem cell transplant. Here the sequenced sample was PBMCs, taken before TCRalphabeta/CD19-depleted stem cell transplant. CDR3 sequence (DNA): TGCAGTGCTAGAGATACGGCTCCCGCTTTGGGGTTCTACAATGAGCAGTTCTTC. Translation: CSARDTAPALGFYNEQFF.